This entry is about one T cell receptor beta chain. Repertoires were generated with immunoSEQ multiplex PCR, while TCRdb's copy carries only in-frame clones and drops some. The sample shows about 130,000 clones, around 92% of them seen only once. The sample belongs to a study of control samples from healthy donors and cancer patients. This CDR3 spans 14 amino acids. V lost 0 bases to trimming and J lost 10 bases, with 10 bases between them. Germline-derived CDR1 and CDR2 are SGHAT and FQNNGV. The rearrangement links TRBV11-2 to TRBJ1-6; no clear D gene. This sequence originates from a man older than 75 with head and neck cancer. The material sequenced was PBMCs. CDR3 DNA: TGTGCCAGCAGCTTAGATACGGGTCGCTCACCCCTCCACTTT. It codes for CASSLDTGRSPLHF.